The entry below describes one T cell receptor (beta chain). This sample is part of a study of blood T cell repertoires in COVID-19. Generated by immunoSEQ multiplex PCR, the TCRdb table keeps only in-frame clones and is missing some. In the table there are around 620,000 clones, over 80% of which are singletons. Material for sequencing was peripheral blood. The sequence was collected from a woman aged 18-35 years with acute or convalescent COVID-19.

The CDR3 DNA is TGTGCCAGCAGCCAAAATAGAGGTCAGCCCCAGCATTTT. Translation: CASSQNRGQPQHF. This chain links TRBV4-2 with TRBJ1-5; D gene unclear. V shed 2 bases and J shed 6 bases, with 8 bases lying between them. CDR3 length: 13 amino acids. Germline CDR1 reads LGHNA; CDR2 reads YNFKEQ.